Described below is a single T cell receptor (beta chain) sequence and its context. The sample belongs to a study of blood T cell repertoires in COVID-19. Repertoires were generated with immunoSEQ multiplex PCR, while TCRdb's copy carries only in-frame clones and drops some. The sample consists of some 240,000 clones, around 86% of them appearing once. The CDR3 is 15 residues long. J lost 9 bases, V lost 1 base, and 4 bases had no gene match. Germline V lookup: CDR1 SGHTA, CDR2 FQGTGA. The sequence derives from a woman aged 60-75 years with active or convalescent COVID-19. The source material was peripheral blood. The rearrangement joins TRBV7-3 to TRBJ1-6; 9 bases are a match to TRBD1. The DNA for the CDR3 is TGTGCCAGCAGCTTAATGGGACAGGGCGGTTCACCCCTCCACTTT. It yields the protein CASSLMGQGGSPLHF. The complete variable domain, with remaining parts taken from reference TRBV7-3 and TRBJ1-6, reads GAGVSQTPSNKVTEKGKYVELRCDPISGHTALYWYRQSLGQGPEFLIYFQGTGAADDSGLPNDRFFAVRPEGSVSTLKIQRTERGDSAVYLCASSLMGQGGSPLHFGNGTRLTVT.